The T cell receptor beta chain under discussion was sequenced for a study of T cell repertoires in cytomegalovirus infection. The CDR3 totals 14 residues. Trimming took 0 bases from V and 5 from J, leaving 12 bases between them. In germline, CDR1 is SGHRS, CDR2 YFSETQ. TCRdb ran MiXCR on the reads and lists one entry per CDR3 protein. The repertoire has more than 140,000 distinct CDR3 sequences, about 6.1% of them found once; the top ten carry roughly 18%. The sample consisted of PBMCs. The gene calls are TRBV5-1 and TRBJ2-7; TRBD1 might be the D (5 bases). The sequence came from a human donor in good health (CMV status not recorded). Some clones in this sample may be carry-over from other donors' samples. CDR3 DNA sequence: TGCGCCAGCAGCTTGGTTGCCAGGGATGACGAGCAGTACTTC. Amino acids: CASSLVARDDEQYF.